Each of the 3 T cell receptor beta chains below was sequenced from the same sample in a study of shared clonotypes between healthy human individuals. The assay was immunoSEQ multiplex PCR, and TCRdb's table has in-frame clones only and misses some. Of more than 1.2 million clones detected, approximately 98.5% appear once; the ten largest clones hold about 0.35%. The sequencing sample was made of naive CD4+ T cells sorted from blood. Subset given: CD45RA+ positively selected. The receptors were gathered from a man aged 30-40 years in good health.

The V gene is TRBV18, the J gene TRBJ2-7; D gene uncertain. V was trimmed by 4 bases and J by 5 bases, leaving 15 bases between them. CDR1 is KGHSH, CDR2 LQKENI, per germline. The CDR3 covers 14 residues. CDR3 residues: CASSQYSPTNEQYF. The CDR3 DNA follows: TGTGCCAGCTCACAGTACAGCCCCACCAACGAGCAGTACTTC. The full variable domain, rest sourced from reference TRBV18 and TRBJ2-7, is NAGVMQNPRHLVRRRGQEARLRCSPMKGHSHVYWYRQLPEEGLKFMVYLQKENIIDESGMPKERFSAEFPKEGPSILRIQQVVRGDSAAYFCASSQYSPTNEQYFGPGTRLTVT.

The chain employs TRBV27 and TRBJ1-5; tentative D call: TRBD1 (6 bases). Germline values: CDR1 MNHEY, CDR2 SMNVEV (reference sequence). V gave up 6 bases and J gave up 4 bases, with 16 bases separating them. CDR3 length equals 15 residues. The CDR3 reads CASSPGQFGNQPQHF. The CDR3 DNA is TGTGCCAGCAGCCCAGGACAGTTTGGAAATCAGCCCCAGCATTTT.

DNA of the CDR3: TGCGCCAGCAGCTTGCCGCCCGGGACAGGGCCGTCTGGTGGCTACACCTTC. It yields the protein CASSLPPGTGPSGGYTF. The rearrangement links TRBV5-1 to TRBJ1-2; 9 bases map to TRBD1. Germline assignment: CDR1 SGHRS and CDR2 YFSETQ. V was clipped by 1 base and J by 7 bases; unmatched bases: 14. The CDR3 runs to 17 residues.